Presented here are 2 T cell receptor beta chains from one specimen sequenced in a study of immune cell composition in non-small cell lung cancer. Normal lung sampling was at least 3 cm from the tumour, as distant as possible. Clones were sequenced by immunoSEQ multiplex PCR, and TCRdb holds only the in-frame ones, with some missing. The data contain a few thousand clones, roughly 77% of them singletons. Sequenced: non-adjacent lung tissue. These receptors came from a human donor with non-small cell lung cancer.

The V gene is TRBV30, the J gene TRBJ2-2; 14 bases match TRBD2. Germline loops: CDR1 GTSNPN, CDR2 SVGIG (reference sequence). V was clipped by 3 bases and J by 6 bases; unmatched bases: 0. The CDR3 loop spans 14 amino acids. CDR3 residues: CAWRGLAGAGELFF. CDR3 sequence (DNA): TGTGCCTGGAGGGGACTAGCGGGAGCCGGGGAGCTGTTTTTT.

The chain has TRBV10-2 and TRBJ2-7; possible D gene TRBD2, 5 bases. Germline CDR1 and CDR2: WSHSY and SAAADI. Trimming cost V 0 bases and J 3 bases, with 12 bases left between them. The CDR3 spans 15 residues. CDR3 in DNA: TGCGCCAGCAGTGAGTCGAGCGGCGGCGGCTACGAGCAGTACTTC. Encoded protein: CASSESSGGGYEQYF.